These T cell receptor beta chains were read from a single sample in a study of response to subunit inactivated influenza vaccine. TCRdb reprocessed the RT-PCR reads with MiXCR, giving one entry per CDR3 protein. The sample comprises approximately 490,000 distinct CDR3 sequences, approximately 7.7% of which are singletons, and around 13% rests with the top ten. The sequencing here drew on PBMCs from blood, taken roughly 24 months after vaccination. The receptors were sampled from a man between 50 and 70 years old who received an inactivated influenza vaccine. Each CDR3 is given with its conserved first and last residue. The order of the fields is V gene, D gene, J gene, CDR3 protein. The D gene is left open where the match is weak.

TRBV20-1	.	TRBJ1-4	CSTTGTGNEKLFF
TRBV20-1	TRBD1	TRBJ1-2	CSAPGTGGFYGYTF
TRBV11-1	TRBD1	TRBJ2-1	CASSTTWTGMSLENEQFF
TRBV24-1	.	TRBJ2-6	CATSEFAGSGANVLTF
TRBV24-1	TRBD1	TRBJ2-1	CATSDTGVNEQFF
TRBV7-9	.	TRBJ1-5	CASSPGSRNQPQHF
TRBV4-3	TRBD2	TRBJ2-1	CASSQGAGGRRNEQFF
TRBV4-2	.	TRBJ1-4	CASSQRKGGEKLFF
TRBV12-3/TRBV12-4	.	TRBJ1-2	CASSPTSKAGYTF
TRBV24-1	TRBD2	TRBJ2-2	CATSDASGLNTGELFF
TRBV2	.	TRBJ1-6	CASSETGQTSSPLHF
TRBV12-3/TRBV12-4	TRBD2	TRBJ2-5	CAGRGLAGLETQYF
TRBV4-3	.	TRBJ2-6	CASSLALGGKHSGANVLTF
TRBV9	.	TRBJ2-5	CASSADRETQYF
TRBV29-1	TRBD1	TRBJ2-7	CSVRTGLTYEQYF
TRBV5-6	.	TRBJ2-5	CASSIWTEEETQYF
TRBV4-3	TRBD2	TRBJ2-7	CASSQEVLAASYEQYF
TRBV12-3/TRBV12-4	.	TRBJ2-7	CASSPGGSTSYEQYF
TRBV4-2	TRBD2	TRBJ2-7	CASSQGLAEIYEQYF
TRBV6-2/TRBV6-3	.	TRBJ2-1	CASSYGTEQFF
TRBV12-3/TRBV12-4	.	TRBJ1-1	CASSLMVGTEAFF
TRBV20-1	.	TRBJ1-1	CSAPVPSGYTEAFF
TRBV20-1	.	TRBJ2-7	CSLAYSSYEQYF
TRBV29-1	TRBD2	TRBJ2-5	CSSGRAGETQYF
TRBV20-1	.	TRBJ2-2	CSARDVVLAGELFF
TRBV12-3/TRBV12-4	TRBD2	TRBJ2-5	CASSTGLAPTQYF
TRBV9	.	TRBJ2-2	CASSLRREGARTGELFF
TRBV7-6	TRBD2	TRBJ2-1	CASSLGLAENEQFF
TRBV6-1	.	TRBJ1-1	CASKEVSDTEAFF
TRBV7-2	.	TRBJ1-5	CASSLWGLSNQPQHF
TRBV12-3/TRBV12-4	TRBD2	TRBJ2-2	CASSSGGGATLIAGELFF
TRBV6-2/TRBV6-3	.	TRBJ2-6	CASKEGPPRSGANVLTF
TRBV5-1	.	TRBJ2-7	CASSSPRGSSSYEQYF
TRBV18	.	TRBJ2-5	CASSGTSRETQYF
TRBV20-1	TRBD1	TRBJ1-4	CSAITQGAGNEKLFF
TRBV7-9	.	TRBJ2-1	CASSLEQEDNEQFF
TRBV20-1	TRBD2	TRBJ2-3	CSADGTSGGDTQYF
TRBV20-1	TRBD1	TRBJ2-6	CSAVPGTGNPGANVLTF
TRBV3-1	.	TRBJ1-1	CASSSKKTGPREAFF
TRBV29-1	.	TRBJ2-2	CSVEDSAQTNTGELFF
TRBV10-3	TRBD1	TRBJ2-5	CAIGDTGQGAETQYF
TRBV11-2	.	TRBJ1-3	CASSLGYGAGNTIYF
TRBV6-1	.	TRBJ2-6	CASRTLLGQANVLTF
TRBV28	TRBD2	TRBJ2-5	CASSLSLGTSAETQYF
TRBV10-3	TRBD2	TRBJ2-3	CAIKAGGTDTQYF
TRBV7-2	.	TRBJ2-7	CASSLDVGISYEQYF
TRBV15	.	TRBJ2-7	CATSRDSDEDEQYF
TRBV5-1	.	TRBJ2-5	CASRQGEETQYF
TRBV29-1	.	TRBJ1-1	CSAQALTNTEAFF
TRBV6-5	TRBD1	TRBJ2-7	CASSYGQGVPYEQYF
TRBV29-1	TRBD1	TRBJ2-7	CSVGDRGTEQYF
TRBV4-3	TRBD1	TRBJ1-3	CASSRDQGASGNTIYF
TRBV15	TRBD1	TRBJ1-4	CATSRAPLQGSEKLFF